This TCR beta chain was identified during a study of shared clonotypes between healthy human individuals. TCRdb's copy holds only in-frame clones and misses some; the assay was immunoSEQ multiplex PCR. The data hold about 2.3 million clones, with roughly 92% observed a single time. The trim removed 1 base at V and 6 bases at J, leaving 12 bases unmatched. This CDR3 is 17 amino acids long. Germline CDR1 LNHNV, CDR2 YYDKDF (reference sequence). The chain couples TRBV15 to TRBJ2-1; 7 bases align to TRBD2. Source material: naive CD4+ T cells from PBMCs. This sample's subset: CD45RA+ positively selected. The TCR sequence derives from a man younger than 35 in good health. Some clones in this sample may be carry-over from other donors' samples. CDR3 protein: CATSRGPQGLAANEQFF. CDR3 nucleotides: TGTGCCACCAGCAGAGGACCACAAGGGCTAGCGGCCAATGAGCAGTTCTTC.